These 17 T cell receptor beta chains were all obtained from the same sample, sequenced in a study of shared clonotypes between healthy human individuals. Clones were sequenced by immunoSEQ multiplex PCR, and TCRdb holds only the in-frame ones, with some missing. The sample holds just over 2,000,000 clones; 95% are singletons and the top ten take roughly 0.13%. The sequenced sample consisted of naive CD4+ T cells sorted from blood. Specified subset: CD45RA+ positively selected. All receptors come from a man aged 18-30 years in good health.

This chain links TRBV11-3 with TRBJ1-3, with D unresolved. V gave up 3 bases and J gave up 4 bases, with 4 bases separating them. CDR3 size: 12 residues. The V gene's germline CDR1 is SGHNT and CDR2 YENEEA. This CDR3 is CASSFGGNTIYF. In DNA, the CDR3 is TGTGCCAGCAGCTTCGGGGGAAACACCATATATTTT.

The chain is built from TRBV5-1 and TRBJ2-2; 7 nucleotides line up with TRBD1. V was pared by 0 bases and J by 1 base, with 3 bases of the junction left unmatched. Germline CDR1 and CDR2: SGHRS and YFSETQ. CDR3 length: 16 residues. DNA of the CDR3: TGCGCCAGCAGCTTGGGAGACAGGGTGAACACCGGGGAGCTGTTTTTT. It yields the protein CASSLGDRVNTGELFF.

The J gene is TRBJ1-3, the V gene TRBV5-1; 8 bases match TRBD1. J was trimmed by 7 bases and V by 0 bases; bases with no gene match: 6. Germline V gene sequence: CDR1 SGHRS, CDR2 YFSETQ. CDR3 length equals 15 residues. CDR3 protein: CASSLGTGKGNTIYF. Written as DNA, the CDR3 is TGCGCCAGCAGCTTGGGGACAGGGAAAGGGAACACCATATATTTT.

The chain is built from TRBV10-3 and TRBJ2-7; TRBD2 might be the D (7 bases). The CDR3 is made up of 17 amino acids. The V end lost 2 bases, the J end lost 2 bases, and 19 bases lay between the germline ends. Germline V gene lookup returns CDR1 ENHRY and CDR2 SYGVKD. The CDR3 sequence is CAISEGDAGASTYEQYF. The CDR3 nucleotides are TGTGCCATCAGTGAGGGGGATGCGGGGGCGAGTACCTACGAGCAGTACTTC.

The chain combines TRBV5-1 with TRBJ2-1; 12 bases map to TRBD1. The CDR3 covers 18 residues. Per germline, CDR1 SGHRS and CDR2 YFSETQ. V dropped 4 bases and J dropped 8; count of bases not matched to a gene: 16. The CDR3 coding sequence is TGCGCCAGCAGCCGTATCCCCCGGGACAGGGGGCTCGTAGATGAGCAGTTCTTC. This encodes CASSRIPRDRGLVDEQFF.

The chain links TRBV6-6 to TRBJ1-1, with 7 bases aligning to TRBD1. Germline-derived CDR1 and CDR2 are MNHNY and SVGAGI (reference sequence). With 6 bases clipped from V and 1 base from J, the junction kept 5 bases outside the gene matches. The CDR3 is made up of 14 amino acids. The DNA of the CDR3 is TGTGCCAGCAGGAACGGACAGGCGAACACTGAAGCTTTCTTT. The encoded protein is CASRNGQANTEAFF.

This clone appeared once. The same CDR3 arises from other DNA sequences in this sample as well. This chain connects TRBV5-1 to TRBJ2-2, with TRBD1 identical over 7 bases. Germline V gene data show CDR1 as SGHRS and CDR2 as YFSETQ. Trimming at V came to 0 bases and at J to 6 bases, leaving 2 bases not matched to a gene. The CDR3 consists of 14 residues. This CDR3 reads CASSLVTGAGELFF. CDR3 DNA: TGCGCCAGCAGCTTGGTCACAGGGGCCGGGGAGCTGTTTTTT.

The rearrangement links TRBV5-1 to TRBJ1-1; the D is unclear. Trimming pared 6 bases from V and 6 bases from J, leaving 15 bases between. This CDR3 has 13 residues. Germline CDR1 SGHRS, CDR2 YFSETQ. The CDR3 protein is CASNWEGGAEAFF. The CDR3 DNA reads TGCGCCAGCAATTGGGAGGGCGGAGCTGAAGCTTTCTTT. Full variable domain (missing parts from reference TRBV5-1 and TRBJ1-1): KAGVTQTPRYLIKTRGQQVTLSCSPISGHRSVSWYQQTPGQGLQFLFEYFSETQRNKGNFPGRFSGRQFSNSRSEMNVSTLELGDSALYLCASNWEGGAEAFFGQGTRLTVV.

This chain connects TRBV6-5 to TRBJ2-5, with D perhaps matching TRBD1 (5 bases). The germline V and J ends were trimmed by 5 bases and 1 base, with 14 bases remaining between them. The germline V gene has CDR1 MNHEY and CDR2 SVGAGI. The CDR3 totals 15 residues. The CDR3, as DNA: TGTGCCAGCAGTCAACAACAGGCGACCCAAGAGACCCAGTACTTC. Encoded protein: CASSQQQATQETQYF.

The CDR3 here is CASSLRTYTGELFF. The CDR3 DNA follows: TGTGCCAGCAGTTTACGGACCTACACCGGGGAGCTGTTTTTT. V gene TRBV27 combines with J gene TRBJ2-2; D remains ambiguous. There are 14 residues in the CDR3. Trimming took 2 bases from V and 3 from J, leaving 7 bases between them. CDR1 and CDR2 (germline): MNHEY, SMNVEV (reference sequence).

The chain carries TRBV27 and TRBJ2-2; 12 bases align to TRBD2. The junction had 8 bases not matched to a gene; V was cut back by 1 base and J by 5 bases. The CDR3 consists of 18 residues. Germline V CDR1 and CDR2: MNHEY, SMNVEV (reference sequence). The CDR3 is CASSLLRLAGVPTGELFF. The CDR3 DNA sequence: TGTGCCAGCAGTTTATTAAGACTAGCGGGAGTCCCAACCGGGGAGCTGTTTTTT.

CDR3 DNA: TGTGCCAGCTCACAAAGGGACCCGTCGGAGCAGTACTTC. Its translation is CASSQRDPSEQYF. V gene TRBV18 combines with J gene TRBJ2-7, with D perhaps TRBD1 or TRBD2 (5 bases each). The germline V gene has CDR1 KGHSH and CDR2 LQKENI. There are 13 residues in the CDR3. Trimming removed 4 bases at V and 7 bases at J, with 14 bases between.

Note on this clone: Additional DNA sequences in this sample encode the identical CDR3. This chain links TRBV4-1 with TRBJ2-7; D unclear. V was shortened by 0 bases and J by 3 bases, with 6 bases between the two germline ends. Germline-derived CDR1 and CDR2 are MGHRA and YSYEKL. CDR3 length equals 13 residues. CDR3 protein: CASSQDTSYEQYF. CDR3 nucleotide sequence: TGCGCCAGCAGCCAAGATACGAGCTACGAGCAGTACTTC.

This clone appeared a single time. Within the sample, other DNA sequences also encode this same CDR3. The V and J genes are TRBV19 and TRBJ2-6; TRBD1 matches 10 bases. The CDR3 is 17 amino acids. The V gene end was trimmed by 6 bases and the J gene end by 0 bases; junction bases not matched to a gene: 5. CDR1 LNHDA and CDR2 SQIVND come from the germline V gene (reference sequence). CDR3 protein: CASRPGQGISGANVLTF. In DNA form, the CDR3 reads TGTGCCAGTAGGCCGGGACAGGGGATCTCTGGGGCCAACGTCCTGACTTTC.

As DNA, the CDR3 is TGTGCCAGCAGCTCCGGACAGCTTTTCTACGAGCAGTACTTC. It translates to CASSSGQLFYEQYF. The genes are TRBV7-9 and TRBJ2-7; D might be TRBD1 (6 bases). The CDR3 length is 14 residues. The V and J ends lost 4 bases and 3 bases respectively, with 13 bases between them. The germline CDR1 and CDR2 sequences are SEHNR and FQNEAQ (reference sequence).

J is TRBJ2-3 and V is TRBV29-1; D is uncertain. V gave up 3 bases and J gave up 0 bases, with 10 bases separating them. This CDR3 has 14 residues. CDR1 and CDR2 from the germline V gene are SQVTM and ANQGSEA. CDR3 DNA sequence: TGCAGCGTTGACGGCCGATTAAGCACAGATACGCAGTATTTT. Its translation: CSVDGRLSTDTQYF.

The V and J genes are TRBV11-2 and TRBJ2-7; no clear D gene. The V end was cut by 3 bases, the J end by 7 bases, with 7 bases between. Germline values: CDR1 SGHAT, CDR2 FQNNGV. CDR3 size: 11 residues. The CDR3 bases are TGTGCCAGCAGCTTTCGAGGTGAGCAGTACTTC. Its translation is CASSFRGEQYF.